A selection of T cell receptor beta chains follows, all from one sample in a study of STAT3 mutations in large granular lymphocyte leukemia. Method: immunoSEQ multiplex PCR; TCRdb's copy keeps in-frame clones and lacks some. The profile shows tens of thousands of clones, approximately 78% of them singletons. The sequencing sample was made of PBMCs. The receptor source for this set is a human donor with T large granular lymphocyte leukemia. Some clones in this sample may be carry-over from other donors' samples. Both conserved end residues are part of each CDR3. Fields, in order: clone size, D gene, J gene, V gene, CDR3 DNA, CDR3 protein. A D gene is named only where the DNA matches it firmly. Size tells how often a clone was seen (once, few, many) or the class of an expanded clone, and some rows leave it out.

abundance: .
d_gene: .
j_gene: TRBJ2-5
v_gene: TRBV18
CDR3nt: TGTGCCAGCTCGCGGGGCGGGGCTACGCAAGAGACCCAGTACTTC
CDR3aa: CASSRGGATQETQYF

abundance: .
d_gene: .
j_gene: TRBJ1-2
v_gene: TRBV19
CDR3nt: TGTGCCAGTAGTATAGGGGAAGCTAACTATGGCTACACCTTC
CDR3aa: CASSIGEANYGYTF

abundance: .
d_gene: TRBD2
j_gene: TRBJ2-2
v_gene: TRBV5-4
CDR3nt: TGTGCCAGCAGCTCCCAGCGGGGGCAAAACACCGGGGAGCTGTTTTTT
CDR3aa: CASSSQRGQNTGELFF

abundance: few
d_gene: TRBD1
j_gene: TRBJ1-2
v_gene: TRBV18
CDR3nt: TGTGCCAGCTCACCCGACAGGGAGTGGGGCTACACCTTC
CDR3aa: CASSPDREWGYTF

abundance: .
d_gene: TRBD2
j_gene: TRBJ2-1
v_gene: TRBV4-2
CDR3nt: TGTGCCAGCAGCCAAGAATGGGGACTAGCGGGGGAGGGCTACAATGAGCAGTTCTTC
CDR3aa: CASSQEWGLAGEGYNEQFF

abundance: .
d_gene: .
j_gene: TRBJ1-5
v_gene: TRBV19
CDR3nt: TGTGCCAGTACCATGGGACCGCAAAGCAATCAGCCCCAGCATTTT
CDR3aa: CASTMGPQSNQPQHF

abundance: .
d_gene: .
j_gene: TRBJ2-2
v_gene: TRBV5-1
CDR3nt: TGCGCCAGCAGCTTGGCCCCCGGGGGCAACACCGGGGAGCTGTTTTTT
CDR3aa: CASSLAPGGNTGELFF

abundance: .
d_gene: .
j_gene: TRBJ1-5
v_gene: TRBV19
CDR3nt: TGTGCCAGTAGTAACGGCCAGCCCCAGCATTTT
CDR3aa: CASSNGQPQHF

abundance: .
d_gene: .
j_gene: TRBJ2-2
v_gene: TRBV15
CDR3nt: TGTGCCACCAGCAGGAGGGGGTTGGGCACCGGGGAGCTGTTTTTT
CDR3aa: CATSRRGLGTGELFF

abundance: .
d_gene: .
j_gene: TRBJ1-1
v_gene: TRBV15
CDR3nt: TGTGCCACCAGCAGCGACAGGTGGATGAGCACTGAAGCTTTCTTT
CDR3aa: CATSSDRWMSTEAFF

abundance: .
d_gene: TRBD2
j_gene: TRBJ2-3
v_gene: TRBV5-4
CDR3nt: TGTGCCAGCAGCTTGATGCTAGCGGGGGGGACGGATACGCAGTATTTT
CDR3aa: CASSLMLAGGTDTQYF

abundance: few
d_gene: .
j_gene: TRBJ1-5
v_gene: TRBV6-1
CDR3nt: TGTGCCAGCAGACCGGGACACCGAAGTCAGCCCCAGCATTTT
CDR3aa: CASRPGHRSQPQHF

abundance: .
d_gene: .
j_gene: TRBJ1-1
v_gene: TRBV5-1
CDR3nt: TGCGCCAGCAGCTTGGTGTGGGGGGCGGACACTGAAGCTTTCTTT
CDR3aa: CASSLVWGADTEAFF

abundance: .
d_gene: .
j_gene: TRBJ1-1
v_gene: TRBV9
CDR3nt: TGTGCCAGCAGCGTAGGAAGGGGATATATGAACACTGAAGCTTTCTTT
CDR3aa: CASSVGRGYMNTEAFF

abundance: .
d_gene: .
j_gene: TRBJ1-1
v_gene: TRBV11-2
CDR3nt: TGTGCCAGCAGCTTAGTGCACCCAGGTGAAGCTTTCTTT
CDR3aa: CASSLVHPGEAFF

abundance: .
d_gene: .
j_gene: TRBJ1-4
v_gene: TRBV2
CDR3nt: TGTGCCAGCAGTGAAGCGCGAGGGATTAATGAAAAACTGTTTTTT
CDR3aa: CASSEARGINEKLFF

abundance: once
d_gene: .
j_gene: TRBJ1-1
v_gene: TRBV20-1
CDR3nt: TGCAGTGCTAGGCTAGTTAGTGAAGCTTTCTTT
CDR3aa: CSARLVSEAFF

abundance: .
d_gene: TRBD2
j_gene: TRBJ2-1
v_gene: TRBV6-5
CDR3nt: TGTGCCAGCAGTAAAGGACTAGCGGGTAATGAGCAGTTCTTC
CDR3aa: CASSKGLAGNEQFF

abundance: once
d_gene: TRBD1
j_gene: TRBJ2-5
v_gene: TRBV18
CDR3nt: TGTGCCAGCTCCTACGGACAGGGGGCTGGGGGCGAGACCCAGTACTTC
CDR3aa: CASSYGQGAGGETQYF

abundance: .
d_gene: TRBD2
j_gene: TRBJ2-1
v_gene: TRBV27
CDR3nt: TGTGCCAGCAGTAGGCCCTCGCCGGGGGGCAATGAGCAGTTCTTC
CDR3aa: CASSRPSPGGNEQFF

abundance: .
d_gene: TRBD1
j_gene: TRBJ2-5
v_gene: TRBV25-1
CDR3nt: TGTGCCAGCAGTGAACAGACAGGGGGACAAGAGACCCAGTACTTC
CDR3aa: CASSEQTGGQETQYF

abundance: .
d_gene: .
j_gene: TRBJ1-2
v_gene: TRBV30
CDR3nt: TGTGCCTGGGACCCGCGGCTTAACTATGGCTACACCTTC
CDR3aa: CAWDPRLNYGYTF

abundance: .
d_gene: TRBD1
j_gene: TRBJ2-3
v_gene: TRBV5-6
CDR3nt: TGTGCCAGCAGCTATCCGGGACAGGGAGGAGGGTTAATATTGGATACGCAGTATTTT
CDR3aa: CASSYPGQGGGLILDTQYF

abundance: once
d_gene: TRBD1
j_gene: TRBJ2-3
v_gene: TRBV11-2
CDR3nt: TGTGCCAGCAGCCGAAGACAGGGGGATCAAGATACGCAGTATTTT
CDR3aa: CASSRRQGDQDTQYF

abundance: .
d_gene: .
j_gene: TRBJ2-2
v_gene: TRBV6-1
CDR3nt: TGTGCCAGCAGTGACGTTTTCGGACGCGCGAACACCGGGGAGCTGTTTTTT
CDR3aa: CASSDVFGRANTGELFF

abundance: .
d_gene: .
j_gene: TRBJ1-6
v_gene: TRBV5-4
CDR3nt: TGTGCCAGCAAGTTCCGGGGGGATAATTCACCCCTCCACTTT
CDR3aa: CASKFRGDNSPLHF

abundance: .
d_gene: .
j_gene: TRBJ2-7
v_gene: TRBV28
CDR3nt: TGTGCCAGCAGTTTATCGACTCCCCTGTCCTACGAGCAGTACTTC
CDR3aa: CASSLSTPLSYEQYF

abundance: .
d_gene: .
j_gene: TRBJ2-5
v_gene: TRBV7-7
CDR3nt: TGTGCTAGCAGCTTAAGGGCCCTTGGGGAGGAGACCCAGTACTTC
CDR3aa: CASSLRALGEETQYF

abundance: .
d_gene: .
j_gene: TRBJ1-5
v_gene: TRBV7-8
CDR3nt: TGTGCCAGCAGCCTGTACAGGTCTGAGGGCAATCAGCCCCAGCATTTT
CDR3aa: CASSLYRSEGNQPQHF

abundance: .
d_gene: .
j_gene: TRBJ2-3
v_gene: TRBV6-6
CDR3nt: TGTGCCAGCAGGACCGGGACTCTCTACAATACGCAGTATTTT
CDR3aa: CASRTGTLYNTQYF

abundance: .
d_gene: TRBD1
j_gene: TRBJ2-1
v_gene: TRBV4-1
CDR3nt: TGCGCCAGCAGCCTCGGGACAGGCGTACCGGAGCAGTTCTTC
CDR3aa: CASSLGTGVPEQFF

abundance: once
d_gene: TRBD2
j_gene: TRBJ2-5
v_gene: TRBV9
CDR3nt: TGTGCCAGCAGCGTAGTGAGCGGGGGTGAGACCCAGTACTTC
CDR3aa: CASSVVSGGETQYF

abundance: .
d_gene: .
j_gene: TRBJ1-3
v_gene: TRBV5-1
CDR3nt: TGCGCCAGCAGCTTGGACACAGCGGCTGGAAACACCATATATTTT
CDR3aa: CASSLDTAAGNTIYF

abundance: .
d_gene: .
j_gene: TRBJ2-7
v_gene: TRBV27
CDR3nt: TGTGCCAGCAGCTTTATAGGCTCGGGGGCCCAGACCTACGAGCAGTACTTC
CDR3aa: CASSFIGSGAQTYEQYF

abundance: .
d_gene: TRBD1
j_gene: TRBJ1-6
v_gene: TRBV10-3
CDR3nt: TGTGCCATCAGTGAGAGGGACAGGGGCAATTCACCCCTCCACTTT
CDR3aa: CAISERDRGNSPLHF

abundance: .
d_gene: .
j_gene: TRBJ1-3
v_gene: TRBV9
CDR3nt: TGTGCCAGCAAGGGACCTCTCGACACCATATATTTT
CDR3aa: CASKGPLDTIYF

abundance: .
d_gene: .
j_gene: TRBJ1-4
v_gene: TRBV7-8
CDR3nt: TGTGCCAGCAGCCGGTTTAGGTTAATTAATGAAAAACTGTTTTTT
CDR3aa: CASSRFRLINEKLFF

abundance: .
d_gene: .
j_gene: TRBJ1-4
v_gene: TRBV18
CDR3nt: TGTGCCAGCTCACCGGGGGCAGCATCGTATAATGAAAAACTGTTTTTT
CDR3aa: CASSPGAASYNEKLFF

abundance: .
d_gene: .
j_gene: TRBJ1-1
v_gene: TRBV15
CDR3nt: TGTGCCACCCAGGGTGGGAGGGCGAACACTGAAGCTTTCTTT
CDR3aa: CATQGGRANTEAFF

abundance: .
d_gene: .
j_gene: TRBJ2-3
v_gene: TRBV19
CDR3nt: TGTGCCAGTAGGCCAGGGTTTTGGGCTAGCACAGATACGCAGTATTTT
CDR3aa: CASRPGFWASTDTQYF

abundance: .
d_gene: .
j_gene: TRBJ2-3
v_gene: TRBV6-1
CDR3nt: TGTGCCAGCGGGGTCACAGATACGCAGTATTTT
CDR3aa: CASGVTDTQYF

abundance: .
d_gene: .
j_gene: TRBJ2-2
v_gene: TRBV5-1
CDR3nt: TGCGCCAGCAGCTTCCAGGGTCTTCCCGGGGAGCTGTTTTTT
CDR3aa: CASSFQGLPGELFF

abundance: .
d_gene: TRBD1
j_gene: TRBJ2-7
v_gene: TRBV2
CDR3nt: TGTGCCAACTCCCCGGGACAGACCTACGAGCAGTACTTC
CDR3aa: CANSPGQTYEQYF

abundance: .
d_gene: .
j_gene: TRBJ2-3
v_gene: TRBV18
CDR3nt: TGTGCCAGCTCACCACTCGCATCGTTCACAGATACGCAGTATTTT
CDR3aa: CASSPLASFTDTQYF

abundance: .
d_gene: TRBD2
j_gene: TRBJ2-3
v_gene: TRBV5-1
CDR3nt: TGCGCCAGCAGAAACGGACTAGCGGGGATTTATACGCAGTATTTT
CDR3aa: CASRNGLAGIYTQYF

abundance: .
d_gene: .
j_gene: TRBJ2-7
v_gene: TRBV6-5
CDR3nt: TGTGCCAGCAGTTTACCAACGCTTCACGAGCAGTACTTC
CDR3aa: CASSLPTLHEQYF

abundance: .
d_gene: .
j_gene: TRBJ2-7
v_gene: TRBV5-6
CDR3nt: TGTGCCAGCAGCCGAGGGACGTTGCAGTACTTC
CDR3aa: CASSRGTLQYF

abundance: .
d_gene: .
j_gene: TRBJ1-5
v_gene: TRBV7-9
CDR3nt: TGTGCCAGCAGCGCACCGGGACTCAATCAGCCCCAGCATTTT
CDR3aa: CASSAPGLNQPQHF